This T cell receptor (beta chain) was identified in a study of OX40 agonist ivuxolimab in advanced cancers. Context from the whole study: The costimulatory receptor OX40 (CD134) was targeted by ivuxolimab, a fully human IgG2 agonistic monoclonal antibody. Intravenous ivuxolimab was administered to patients every 2 weeks at six dose levels: 0.01, 0.1, 0.3, 1.5, 3 and 10 mg/kg. Among the approximately 54 dose-escalation patients, approximately 20 had hepatocellular carcinoma, 15 melanoma, 9 renal cell carcinoma and 9 head and neck cancer. In the dose-escalation cohort, 82.7% of patients were male, and the mean age was about 55 years, with a range of roughly 20 to 85. Prior anti-PD-1, anti-PD-L1 or anti-CTLA-4 therapy was permitted, and 40% of dose-escalation patients had received checkpoint inhibitors. Partial responses occurred in three dose-escalation patients: two with cutaneous melanoma and one with hepatocellular carcinoma. The point of sequencing TCRbeta in the periphery was to test whether ivuxolimab changed TCR sequence diversity and drove clonal T-cell expansion. The paper describes the monotherapy dose-escalation part (N ≈ 50 patients) of the phase I trial of ivuxolimab. The paper as a whole reports these results and caveats: In the 0.1-3.0 mg/kg groups, partial responders were among the patients with the lowest normalized peripheral clonal expansion, particularly in CD8+ T cells. Which antigens the clonally expanded peripheral T cells were specific for was not determined. At doses of 0.1 to 3.0 mg/kg, clonal expansion of both CD4+ and CD8+ T cells in blood was seen between baseline and week 6. Low levels of normalized T-cell clonal expansion were also seen in some patients who did not respond. After ivuxolimab, expanded clones were on average more numerous among CD8+ T cells than among CD4+ T cells.

The trial excluded patients who had a history of autoimmune disease or who were on systemic immunosuppression. Peripheral blood for TCR sequencing was collected from all dose cohorts at baseline, on cycle 4 day 1, and on cycle 7 day 1. The samples were drawn from a first-in-human, open-label, multicenter phase I dose-escalation trial of ivuxolimab. Adults with locally advanced or metastatic melanoma, renal cell carcinoma, hepatocellular carcinoma or head and neck squamous cell carcinoma were enrolled in the trial. Before TCR sequencing, CD4+ and CD8+ T cells were separately sorted from peripheral blood. In regard to this clone: Its antigen target is currently unknown. Base qualities are not provided; no much larger clone lies one nucleotide away.

For sequencing of the TCRbeta CDR3 region, genomic DNA was extracted from the sorted cells. The immunoSEQ Assay was used for sequencing of TCRbeta CDR3 regions. Here the immuneACCESS table is served through TCRdb, limited to in-frame sequences with V and J called. Missing clones are a known gap in these copies; in checked studies unresolved V genes cover under half, and the rest lacks a known reason. The sample yields around 40,000 clones; approximately 86% were counted once. The ten top clones hold 0.38% of the sample. Relative to germline, V is missing 4 bases and J is missing 7 bases, with 8 bases of the junction outside any gene match. CDR1 KGHSH and CDR2 LQKENI were looked up in the germline V gene. Inclusive of the bounding cysteine and phenylalanine, the CDR3 is 15 residues long. The kept DNA is CDR3 alone, 45 bases in frame from the first base.

The V and J genes are TRBV18 and TRBJ1-5, and TRBD1 aligns with 9 junction nucleotides. This material consisted of CD4+ or CD8+ T cells sorted from blood, taken in a trial of the OX40 agonist ivuxolimab. The receptor's source is an adult with an advanced solid tumor such as melanoma, head and neck, liver or kidney cancer. The CDR3: CASSLPGQGNQPQHF. The DNA sequence follows: TGTGCCAGCTCACTGCCGGGACAGGGAAACCAGCCCCAGCATTTT. The reference TRBV18 and TRBJ1-5 proteins fill in what lies around the CDR3, so the full variable domain reads NAGVMQNPRHLVRRRGQEARLRCSPMKGHSHVYWYRQLPEEGLKFMVYLQKENIIDESGMPKERFSAEFPKEGPSILRIQQVVRGDSAAYFCASSLPGQGNQPQHFGDGTRLSIL.